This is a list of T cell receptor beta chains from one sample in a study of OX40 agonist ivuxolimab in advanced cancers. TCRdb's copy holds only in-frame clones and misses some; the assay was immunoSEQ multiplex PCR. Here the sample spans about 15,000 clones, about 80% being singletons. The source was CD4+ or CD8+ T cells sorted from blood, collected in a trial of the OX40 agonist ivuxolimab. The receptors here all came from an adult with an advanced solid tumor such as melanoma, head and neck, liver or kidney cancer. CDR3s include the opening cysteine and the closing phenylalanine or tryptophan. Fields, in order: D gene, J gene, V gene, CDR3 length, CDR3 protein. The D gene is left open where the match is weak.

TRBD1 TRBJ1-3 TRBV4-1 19 CASSHPAGQGALAGNTIYF
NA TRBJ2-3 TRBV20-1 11 CSARRGDTQYF
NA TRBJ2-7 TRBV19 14 CASSSYTPSYEQYF
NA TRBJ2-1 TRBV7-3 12 CASSDSPNEQFF
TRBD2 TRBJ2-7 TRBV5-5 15 CASSLEAGGRYEQYF
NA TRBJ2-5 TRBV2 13 CASPLRGKETQYF
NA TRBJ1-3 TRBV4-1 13 CASSQMGVDTIYF
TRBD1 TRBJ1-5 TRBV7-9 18 CASSHVVVDRGRNQPQHF
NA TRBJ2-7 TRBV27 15 CASSLTGSGAYEQYF
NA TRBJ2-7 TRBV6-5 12 CASSPGVGDPYF
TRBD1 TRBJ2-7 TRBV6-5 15 CASSSGTESFYEQYF
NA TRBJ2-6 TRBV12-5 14 CASGPPSGANVLTF
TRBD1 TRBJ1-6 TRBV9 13 CASNPTGSPPLHF
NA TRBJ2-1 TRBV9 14 CASSLRTGYNEQFF
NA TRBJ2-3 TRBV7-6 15 CASSLGRASTDTQYF
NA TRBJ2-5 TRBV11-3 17 CASSPYGTSSARETQYF
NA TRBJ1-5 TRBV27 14 CASRQRVSNQPQHF
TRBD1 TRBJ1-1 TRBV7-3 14 CASSSTGGSTEAFF
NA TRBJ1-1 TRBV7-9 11 CASTETGEAFF
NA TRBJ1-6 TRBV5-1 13 CASSLDYNSPLHF
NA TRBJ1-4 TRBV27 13 CASSLWNNEKLFF
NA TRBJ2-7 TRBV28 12 CASSFGGNEQYF
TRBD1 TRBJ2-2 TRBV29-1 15 CSVVWTGKMTGELFF
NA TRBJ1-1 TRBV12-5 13 CASGPTLGAEAFF
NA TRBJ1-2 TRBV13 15 CASSSAERGIYGYTF
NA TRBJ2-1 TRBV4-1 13 CASSQVRNHEQFF
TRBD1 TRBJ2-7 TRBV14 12 CASRRTGGEQYF
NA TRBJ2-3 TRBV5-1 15 CASSLEQGSTDTQYF
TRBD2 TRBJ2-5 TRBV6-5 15 CASSGSGGAGETQYF
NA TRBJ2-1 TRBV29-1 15 CSSWGASSSYNEQFF
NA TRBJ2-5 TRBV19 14 CASSITTGWETQYF
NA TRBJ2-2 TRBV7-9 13 CASSRGRTGELFF
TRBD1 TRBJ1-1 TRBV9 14 CASRSAGGDTEAFF
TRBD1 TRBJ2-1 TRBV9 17 CASSVAPRDRDLNEQFF